The entry that follows covers one TCR beta chain sequence. The CDR3 contains 14 residues. The V gene lost 4 bases and the J gene lost 3 bases, with 10 bases spanning the gap. Germline-derived CDR1 and CDR2 are SGDLS and YYNGEE. This specimen comes from a study of blood T cell repertoires in COVID-19. In the study overall: Some COVID-19 samples were acute and others convalescent; all came from the United States, Italy and Spain. Nucleic acid was either cDNA or gDNA, and it came from T cells, B-cell-depleted T cells, or PBMCs.

As processed by the authors: For nucleated cells, counts were estimated from reference gene primer amplification. Method: immunoSEQ multiplex PCR; TCRdb's copy keeps in-frame clones and lacks some. Clonal size and the V and J genes are those of that table, whereas D and trimming came from the DNA. This sample has some 66,000 clones; approximately 90% occur once, and the top ten carry just under 8.5%. The specimen sequenced was peripheral blood. The rearrangement links TRBV9 to TRBJ1-4, with D maybe TRBD1 (5 bases). The receptor was derived from a human donor with active COVID-19. The donor label of this sample is uncertain. The CDR3 coding sequence is TGTGCCAGCAGCTCTCAGGGATCTAATGAAAAACTGTTTTTT. This codes for CASSSQGSNEKLFF. The entire variable domain, with the rest obtained from reference TRBV9 and TRBJ1-4, is as follows: DSGVTQTPKHLITATGQRVTLRCSPRSGDLSVYWYQQSLDQGLQFLIQYYNGEERAKGNILERFSAQQFPDLHSELNLSSLELGDSALYFCASSSQGSNEKLFFGSGTQLSVL.